These 19 T cell receptor beta chains share one sample of origin, sequenced in a study of shared clonotypes between healthy human individuals. Measured with immunoSEQ multiplex PCR; TCRdb has only the in-frame clones, and not every one. Seen here are 450,000 to 500,000 clones, 81% observed once, and the top ten hold about an eighth. Sequenced input: PBMCs. These receptor sequences come from a woman in her thirties or forties in good health. Some clones in this sample may be carry-over from other donors' samples.

As for this clone: A far larger clone is one nucleotide away, so this likely arose from a read error. CDR3 sequence (DNA): TGTGCCAGCAGTTTATCAACAGGTTCTCTGTACAATGAGCAGTTCTTC. It translates to CASSLSTGSLYNEQFF. The chain carries TRBV27 and TRBJ2-1; D possibly corresponds to TRBD1 (5 bases). Per germline, CDR1 MNHEY and CDR2 SMNVEV (reference sequence). This CDR3 is built from 16 residues. Trimming shortened V by 0 bases and J by 4 bases, and 13 bases separated the two germline ends.

In this sample, this clone turned up a few times. CDR3 in DNA: TGTGCCAGCAGCAGATCACAGGGGTGGACTGAAGCTTTCTTT. Its translation: CASSRSQGWTEAFF. The chain couples TRBV7-2 to TRBJ1-1; 7 bases are shared with TRBD1. The J segment lost 5 bases and the V segment lost 5 bases, leaving 8 bases of the junction unmatched. Germline CDR1 SGHTA, CDR2 FQGNSA. The CDR3 is made up of 14 amino acids.

Turning to this clone: It is likely a read error: a sequence one base away is far more abundant. Other DNA sequences in this specimen translate into the identical CDR3. The chain links TRBV30 to TRBJ2-2, with 7 positions matching TRBD1. With 0 bases clipped from V and 0 bases from J, the junction kept 19 bases outside the gene matches. This CDR3 region has 21 residues. CDR1 and CDR2 from the germline V gene are GTSNPN and SVGIG (reference sequence). CDR3 sequence: CAWSVFPGQLITEANTGELFF. The DNA for the CDR3 is TGTGCCTGGAGTGTGTTTCCGGGACAGCTGATAACGGAAGCGAACACCGGGGAGCTGTTTTTT.

The chain combines TRBV5-6 with TRBJ1-4; tentatively, D is TRBD1 (5 bases). Germline V CDR1 and CDR2: SGHDT, YYEEEE. The V gene lost 1 base and the J gene lost 8 bases, with 12 bases spanning the gap. CDR3 size: 14 residues. This chain's CDR3 is CASSLKRGDEKLFF. Here the CDR3 DNA reads TGTGCCAGCAGCTTGAAGAGGGGAGACGAAAAACTGTTTTTT. Based on the CDR3 plus reference TRBV5-6 and TRBJ1-4, the full variable domain is DAGVTQSPTHLIKTRGQQVTLRCSPKSGHDTVSWYQQALGQGPQFIFQYYEEEERQRGNFPDRFSGHQFPNYSSELNVNALLLGDSALYLCASSLKRGDEKLFFGSGTQLSVL.

This clone has a handful of counts. V and J are TRBV7-9 and TRBJ2-7; D remains ambiguous. The V and J ends lost 1 base and 4 bases respectively, with 5 bases between them. The CDR3 length is 12 residues. CDR1 and CDR2 from the germline V gene are SEHNR and FQNEAQ (reference sequence). The CDR3 DNA is TGTGCCAGCAGCTTAGTACAGTACGAGCAGTACTTC. Its protein is CASSLVQYEQYF. The entire variable domain, with the rest obtained from reference TRBV7-9 and TRBJ2-7, is as follows: DTGVSQNPRHKITKRGQNVTFRCDPISEHNRLYWYRQTLGQGPEFLTYFQNEAQLEKSRLLSDRFSAERPKGSFSTLEIQRTEQGDSAMYLCASSLVQYEQYFGPGTRLTVT.

The chain combines TRBV6-4 with TRBJ2-5; D might be TRBD1 (6 bases). CDR1 and CDR2 (germline): MRHNA, SNTAGT. There are 15 residues in the CDR3. Trimming removed 3 bases from V and 4 bases from J, with 15 bases in between. The CDR3 DNA reads as TGTGCCAGCAGTGAAACGGGACAAGAAGGAGAGACCCAGTACTTC. The encoded protein is CASSETGQEGETQYF.

The genes are TRBV27 and TRBJ1-3; TRBD1 aligns across 8 bases. CDR1 MNHEY and CDR2 SMNVEV come from the germline V gene (reference sequence). Trimming removed 2 bases from V and 5 bases from J; junction bases left unmatched: 5. This CDR3 region has 15 residues. The CDR3 spells CASSLDRGGRNTIYF. The CDR3 region has the DNA TGTGCCAGCAGTTTAGACAGGGGTGGGAGAAACACCATATATTTT.

There are many counts of this clone. The chain has TRBV7-2 and TRBJ2-3; a weak D match, TRBD1 (5 bases). CDR3 length equals 13 residues. The germline gives CDR1 SGHTA, CDR2 FQGNSA. V lost 1 base, J lost 3 bases, and 5 bases lay in between. The CDR3 coding sequence is TGTGCCAGCAGCTTAGGACAGACAGATACGCAGTATTTT. The encoded protein is CASSLGQTDTQYF.

Regarding this clone: This likely stems from a read error, as it lies one base from a far larger clone. The same CDR3 can be traced to other DNA sequences in this sample. This sequence joins TRBV7-9 and TRBJ1-1; no firm D call. Germline V gene data show CDR1 as SEHNR and CDR2 as FQNEAQ (reference sequence). This CDR3 has 12 amino acids. Trimming pared 3 bases from V and 11 bases from J, leaving 13 bases between. The CDR3: CASSLGRGGAFF. The CDR3 nucleotides are TGTGCCAGCAGCTTGGGCCGGGGAGGTGCTTTCTTT.

The gene calls are TRBV30 and TRBJ1-2, with D uncertain. The V gene lost 3 bases and the J gene lost 7 bases, with 12 bases spanning the gap. Germline assignment: CDR1 GTSNPN and CDR2 SVGIG (reference sequence). CDR3 size: 12 residues. CDR3 nucleotides: TGTGCCTGGAGAGCTGGGGTCGGTGGCTACACCTTC. This codes for CAWRAGVGGYTF.

With regard to this clone: A read error is likely here: a far larger clone is one base away. The chain combines TRBV27 with TRBJ1-2, with TRBD1 identical over 7 bases. CDR1 and CDR2 (germline): MNHEY, SMNVEV (reference sequence). The V and J ends lost 0 bases and 4 bases, in that order; junction bases with no gene match: 5. The CDR3 is made up of 15 amino acids. The CDR3 nucleotides are TGTGCCAGCAGTTTATCGCAGGGGGTGTGCTATGGCTACACCTTC. It is translated as CASSLSQGVCYGYTF.

The CDR3 DNA is TGTGCCAGCAGCCCCGGGGACAGGGGGCTGGTGGGAAACACCATATATTTT. As protein: CASSPGDRGLVGNTIYF. This chain joins TRBV28 and TRBJ1-3, with 12 bases aligning to TRBD1. CDR3 length equals 17 residues. The V gene's germline CDR1 is MDHEN and CDR2 SYDVKM. V gave up 6 bases and J gave up 4 bases; unmatched junction bases: 10. Complete variable domain (other parts from reference TRBV28 and TRBJ1-3): DVKVTQSSRYLVKRTGEKVFLECVQDMDHENMFWYRQDPGLGLRLIYFSYDVKMKEKGDIPEGYSVSREKKERFSLILESASTNQTSMYLCASSPGDRGLVGNTIYFGEGSWLTVV.

The chain joins TRBV19 to TRBJ1-2; D not resolved. Germline V gives CDR1 LNHDA, CDR2 SQIVND (reference sequence). This CDR3 is built from 15 residues. Trimming removed 5 bases from V and 0 bases from J, with 13 bases in between. The CDR3 sequence: CASSVRLEANYGYTF. In DNA form, the CDR3 reads TGTGCCAGTAGTGTAAGACTGGAAGCTAACTATGGCTACACCTTC.

The chain carries TRBV7-2 and TRBJ1-2, with a weak D call TRBD1 (5 bases). The germline V gene has CDR1 SGHTA and CDR2 FQGNSA. Trimming took 1 base from V and 3 from J, leaving 9 bases between them. The CDR3 runs 14 residues. CDR3 in DNA: TGTGCCAGCAGCTTAGGCAGGGTGGACTATGGCTACACCTTC. Protein sequence: CASSLGRVDYGYTF.

The chain recombines TRBV5-1 with TRBJ1-1, with D maybe TRBD1 (5 bases). The V and J ends lost 4 bases and 1 base respectively, with 11 bases between them. The CDR3 sequence is 14 residues long. CDR1 is SGHRS, CDR2 YFSETQ, per germline. In DNA form, the CDR3 reads TGCGCCAGCAGCCCCAGGACAAAGAACACTGAAGCTTTCTTT. Translating gives CASSPRTKNTEAFF.

The J gene is TRBJ2-3, the V gene TRBV2, with 9 positions matching TRBD1. In germline, CDR1 is SNHLY, CDR2 FYNNEI. With 3 bases clipped from V and 6 bases from J, the junction kept 7 bases outside the gene matches. The CDR3 consists of 15 residues. CDR3 in DNA: TGTGCCAGCAGTGACGGACAGGGGTTCTCGGATACGCAGTATTTT. Its translation is CASSDGQGFSDTQYF.

Comment on this clone: A far larger clone differs by one base, so this is likely a read error. The CDR3 DNA reads as TGTGCTAGTGGTTTGGGGTCGAGCACATATACGCAGTATTTT. The encoded protein is CASGLGSSTYTQYF. The rearrangement joins TRBV12-5 to TRBJ2-3; D remains unclear. CDR3 size: 14 residues. CDR1 and CDR2 from the germline V gene are LGHNT and FRNRAP.

Ten or more counts support this clone. The sample holds other DNA sequences that translate to the same CDR3. The V call is TRBV2, the J call TRBJ1-2; weak D call: TRBD1 (6 bases). Trimming took 1 base from V and 7 from J, leaving 19 bases between them. This CDR3 comprises 16 residues. Germline V gives CDR1 SNHLY, CDR2 FYNNEI. DNA of the CDR3: TGTGCCAGCAGTGAAGAGGCCGGGACGACAGGTGGTGGCTACACCTTC. Protein sequence: CASSEEAGTTGGGYTF.

To note about this clone: A far larger clone lies a single base away; this is likely a read error. The chain employs TRBV29-1 and TRBJ1-1; possibly TRBD1 for D (6 bases). Germline CDR1 reads SQVTM; CDR2 reads ANQGSEA. The CDR3 consists of 14 residues. V was trimmed by 6 bases and J by 4 bases, leaving 18 bases between them. The CDR3 DNA reads TGCAGCGTCTCCTTCGGGATAGGGGGCACTGAAGCTTTCTTT. It encodes CSVSFGIGGTEAFF.